A selection of T cell receptor beta chains follows, all from one sample in a study of siplizumab effects on memory and regulatory T cells. The protocol was immunoSEQ multiplex PCR, while the TCRdb copy is restricted to in-frame clones and leaves out a portion. The profile shows around 87,000 clones, about nine tenths of them singletons. The sequenced sample consisted of CD4+ T cells sorted from blood. The receptors shown here come from a human donor in good health. Each CDR3 is given with its conserved first and last residue. A D gene is named only where the DNA matches it firmly. Clone size is given for some rows only: seen once, a few or many times, or a class if the clone is expanded.

TRBJ2-1 . . TRBV7-9 CASSLNDLSYNEQFF TGTGCCAGCAGCTTGAATGACCTCTCCTACAATGAGCAGTTCTTC
TRBJ2-4 . . TRBV5-1 CASSLGETKNIQYF TGCGCCAGCAGCTTGGGGGAAACCAAAAACATTCAGTACTTC
TRBJ2-2 TRBD2 . TRBV18 CASSPPSGRNTGELFF TGTGCCAGCTCACCACCCAGCGGGAGAAACACCGGGGAGCTGTTTTTT
TRBJ2-7 TRBD1 . TRBV6-6 CASSYRDRGSNEQYF TGTGCCAGCAGTTACAGGGACAGGGGGTCAAACGAGCAGTACTTC
TRBJ1-2 . few TRBV7-2 CASSLVVTTDGYTF TGTGCCAGCAGCTTAGTGGTGACCACTGATGGCTACACCTTC
TRBJ2-5 TRBD1 . TRBV5-1 CASGYRGRGETQYF TGCGCCAGCGGTTACAGGGGGCGCGGGGAGACCCAGTACTTC
TRBJ2-1 . . TRBV6-6 CASSYSSREQFF TGTGCCAGCAGTTACTCTTCCCGGGAGCAGTTCTTC
TRBJ1-5 TRBD1 . TRBV30 CACSTGAQQPQHF TGTGCCTGCAGTACAGGGGCGCAGCAGCCCCAGCATTTT
TRBJ2-5 TRBD1 once TRBV2 CASGPDRHQETQYF TGTGCCAGCGGCCCGGACAGGCACCAAGAGACCCAGTACTTC
TRBJ1-3 . . TRBV25-1 CASSRQLGSGNTIYF TGTGCCAGCAGTCGTCAATTGGGCTCTGGAAACACCATATATTTT
TRBJ2-2 . once TRBV9 CASSVQVSGELFF TGTGCCAGCAGCGTACAGGTCTCCGGGGAGCTGTTTTTT
TRBJ1-1 . . TRBV7-3 CASSSLGSHTEAFF TGTGCCAGCAGCTCCTTGGGTAGCCACACTGAAGCTTTCTTT
TRBJ1-2 . few TRBV4-1 CASSQEWQSYGYTF TGCGCCAGCAGCCAAGAGTGGCAGAGCTATGGCTACACCTTC
TRBJ2-1 TRBD2 . TRBV30 CAWRRTSGSLEQFF TGTGCCTGGAGGCGGACTAGCGGGAGCCTTGAGCAGTTCTTC
TRBJ1-5 . . TRBV6-1 CASSEDKSNQAQHF TGTGCCAGCAGTGAAGACAAGTCCAATCAGGCCCAGCATTTT
TRBJ2-1 . . TRBV5-1 CASSWDGSSYNEQFF TGCGCCAGCAGCTGGGACGGGAGCTCCTACAATGAGCAGTTCTTC
TRBJ1-5 . . TRBV27 CATRREGQPQHF TGTGCCACCAGACGGGAAGGTCAGCCCCAGCATTTT
TRBJ1-1 . . TRBV28 CASSLSGHGTEAFF TGTGCCAGCAGTTTAAGCGGGCACGGCACTGAAGCTTTCTTT
TRBJ2-5 . . TRBV18 CASSPWLQETQYF TGTGCCAGCTCACCGTGGCTGCAAGAGACCCAGTACTTC
TRBJ2-1 TRBD2 . TRBV10-1 CASSESSGNYNEQFF TGCGCCAGCAGTGAGAGTAGCGGGAACTACAATGAGCAGTTCTTC
TRBJ1-2 . . TRBV9 CASSVDGNYGYTF TGTGCCAGCAGCGTAGACGGGAACTATGGCTACACCTTC
TRBJ2-3 TRBD2 . TRBV5-1 CASSFGREIDTQYF TGCGCCAGCAGCTTTGGGCGGGAGATAGATACGCAGTATTTT
TRBJ2-7 . . TRBV7-9 CASSLDGYSYEQYF TGTGCCAGCAGCTTAGATGGATATTCCTACGAGCAGTACTTC
TRBJ2-3 TRBD2 . TRBV5-5 CASSLGLAGASTDTQYF TGTGCCAGCAGCTTGGGACTAGCGGGAGCGAGCACAGATACGCAGTATTTT
TRBJ1-5 . once TRBV18 CASSRQRDNQPQHF TGTGCCAGCTCACGACAGAGGGACAATCAGCCCCAGCATTTT
TRBJ1-1 . . TRBV30 CAWSPRAEAFF TGTGCCTGGAGCCCCCGGGCTGAAGCTTTCTTT
TRBJ2-1 TRBD2 . TRBV5-1 CASSLGTSVNNEQFF TGCGCCAGCAGCTTGGGGACTAGCGTAAACAATGAGCAGTTCTTC
TRBJ2-2 TRBD2 . TRBV13 CASSPPTRTSGDTGELFF TGTGCCAGCAGCCCGCCCACCAGGACTAGCGGTGACACCGGGGAGCTGTTTTTT